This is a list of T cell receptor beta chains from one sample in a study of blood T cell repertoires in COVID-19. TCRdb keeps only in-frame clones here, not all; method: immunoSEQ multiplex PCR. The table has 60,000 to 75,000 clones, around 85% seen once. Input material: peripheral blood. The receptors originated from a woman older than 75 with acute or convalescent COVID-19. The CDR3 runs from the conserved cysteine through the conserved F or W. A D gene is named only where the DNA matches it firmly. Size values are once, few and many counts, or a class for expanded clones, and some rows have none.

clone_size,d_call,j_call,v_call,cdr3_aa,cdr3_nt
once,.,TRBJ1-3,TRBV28,CASSLPQGRNTIYF,TGTGCCAGCAGTTTACCACAGGGACGAAACACCATATATTTT
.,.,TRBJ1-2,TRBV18,CASSQRQDGYTF,TGTGCCAGCTCACAGAGACAGGATGGCTACACCTTC
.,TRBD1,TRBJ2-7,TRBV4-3,CASSQQTGYGFGHEQYF,TGCGCCAGCAGCCAGCAGACAGGGTATGGGTTCGGCCACGAGCAGTACTTC
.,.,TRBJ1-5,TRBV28,CASRSGAWRPQHF,TGTGCCAGCAGGAGCGGGGCTTGGAGGCCCCAGCATTTT
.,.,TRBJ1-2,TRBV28,CASSFSTMGGYTF,TGTGCCAGCAGCTTCTCGACGATGGGCGGCTACACCTTC
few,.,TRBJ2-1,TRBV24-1,CATSVPHVGGLEQFF,TGTGCCACCAGTGTTCCCCACGTGGGCGGACTTGAGCAGTTCTTC
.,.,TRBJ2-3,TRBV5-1,CASSLVSGVGTDTQYF,TGCGCCAGCAGCTTGGTTTCGGGAGTGGGTACAGATACGCAGTATTTT
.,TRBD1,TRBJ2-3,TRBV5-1,CASSLGVPPPGQWTDTQYF,TGCGCCAGCAGCTTGGGCGTGCCCCCACCGGGACAGTGGACAGATACGCAGTATTTT
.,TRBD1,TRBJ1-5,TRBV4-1,CASSPGLRDRGRRQPQHF,TGCGCCAGCAGCCCCGGACTAAGGGACAGGGGTCGGCGACAGCCCCAGCATTTT
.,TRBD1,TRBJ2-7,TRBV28,CASSRNRGAYSYEQYF,TGTGCCAGCAGTAGAAACAGGGGGGCCTACTCCTACGAGCAGTACTTC
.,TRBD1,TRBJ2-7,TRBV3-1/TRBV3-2,CASRRTGPLYEQYF,TGTGCCAGCAGACGGACAGGTCCCCTTTACGAGCAGTACTTC
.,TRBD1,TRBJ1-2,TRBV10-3,CAINAEGQGAIGYTF,TGTGCCATAAATGCCGAGGGACAGGGGGCGATCGGCTACACCTTC
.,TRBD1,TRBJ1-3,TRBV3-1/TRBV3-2,CASSPGQGSSGNTIYF,TGTGCCAGCAGCCCCGGACAGGGAAGCTCTGGAAACACCATATATTTT
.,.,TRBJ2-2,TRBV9,CASSARRSGPIRTGELFF,TGTGCCAGCAGCGCGAGGCGATCAGGGCCGATACGCACCGGGGAGCTGTTTTTT
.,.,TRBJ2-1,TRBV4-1,CASSHQQGWNEQFF,TGCGCCAGCAGCCATCAACAGGGATGGAATGAGCAGTTCTTC
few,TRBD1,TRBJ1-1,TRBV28,CASSVTGRNTEAFF,TGTGCCAGCAGCGTGACAGGGCGGAACACTGAAGCTTTCTTT
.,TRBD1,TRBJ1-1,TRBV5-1,CASSSGAPGTGSTEAFF,TGCGCCAGCAGCTCGGGAGCCCCCGGGACAGGGTCCACTGAAGCTTTCTTT
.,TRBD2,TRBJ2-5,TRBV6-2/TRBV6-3,CASSPYTYGLASGETQYF,TGTGCCAGCAGTCCCTACACCTATGGACTAGCGTCGGGTGAGACCCAGTACTTC
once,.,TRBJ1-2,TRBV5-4,CASSRVGNVGYTF,TGTGCCAGCAGCCGGGTGGGTAATGTGGGCTACACCTTC
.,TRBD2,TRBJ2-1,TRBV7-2,CASSLGPSGAYNEQFF,TGTGCCAGCAGCTTAGGTCCCAGCGGGGCTTACAATGAGCAGTTCTTC
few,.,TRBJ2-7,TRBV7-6,CASSPPGRTEQYF,TGTGCCAGCAGCCCCCCTGGACGGACAGAGCAGTACTTC
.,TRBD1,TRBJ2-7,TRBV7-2,CASSLAGTAPSEQYF,TGTGCCAGCAGCTTAGCGGGGACAGCTCCTAGTGAGCAGTACTTC
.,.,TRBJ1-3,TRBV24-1,CATSNLNTIYF,TGTGCCACCAGTAACTTAAACACCATATATTTT
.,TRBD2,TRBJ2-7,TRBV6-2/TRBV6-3,CASSYSQTSGLPREEQYF,TGTGCCAGCAGTTACTCCCAGACTAGCGGGCTCCCCCGAGAAGAGCAGTACTTC
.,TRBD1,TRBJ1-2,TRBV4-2,CASRAGQGLSGYTF,TGTGCCAGCAGAGCGGGACAGGGGTTGTCTGGCTACACCTTC
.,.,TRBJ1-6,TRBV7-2,CASSSQAQNSPLHF,TGTGCCAGCAGCTCACAGGCTCAGAATTCACCCCTCCACTTT
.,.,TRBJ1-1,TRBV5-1,CASSQGGRNEAFF,TGCGCCAGCAGCCAAGGAGGGCGAAATGAAGCTTTCTTT
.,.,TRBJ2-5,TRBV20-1,CSASKPETQYF,TGCAGTGCTAGTAAGCCGGAGACCCAGTACTTC
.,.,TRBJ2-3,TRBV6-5,CASSYSRADTQYF,TGTGCCAGCAGTTACTCGAGGGCAGATACGCAGTATTTT
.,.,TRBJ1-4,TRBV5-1,CASSLYRYNEKLFF,TGCGCCAGCAGCCTGTACCGGTACAATGAAAAACTGTTTTTT
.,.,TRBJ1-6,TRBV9,CASSVEGREDSPLHF,TGTGCCAGCAGCGTAGAGGGCAGGGAGGATTCACCCCTCCACTTT
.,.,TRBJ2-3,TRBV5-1,CASSSLYSTDTQYF,TGCGCCAGCAGCTCCCTCTATAGCACAGATACGCAGTATTTT
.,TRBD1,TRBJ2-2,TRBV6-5,CASIGQGAVGELFF,TGTGCCAGCATTGGACAGGGGGCTGTCGGGGAGCTGTTTTTT
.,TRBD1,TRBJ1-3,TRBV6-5,CASSRGAGGNTIYF,TGTGCCAGCAGCAGGGGGGCCGGGGGAAACACCATATATTTT
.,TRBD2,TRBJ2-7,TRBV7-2,CASSLGRGNFYEQYF,TGTGCCAGCAGCTTAGGGCGGGGGAACTTCTACGAGCAGTACTTC
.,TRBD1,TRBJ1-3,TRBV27,CASSPLYRTGNTIYF,TGTGCCAGCAGTCCACTGTATCGGACAGGCAACACCATATATTTT
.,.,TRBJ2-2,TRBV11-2,CASSSRTVGTGELFF,TGTGCCAGCAGCTCGCGGACAGTTGGGACCGGGGAGCTGTTTTTT
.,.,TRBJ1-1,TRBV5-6,CASSSLKEGHMNTEAFF,TGTGCCAGCAGCTCCTTGAAGGAGGGCCATATGAACACTGAAGCTTTCTTT
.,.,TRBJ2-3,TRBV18,CASSSGTDTQYF,TGTGCCAGCTCATCAGGCACAGATACGCAGTATTTT
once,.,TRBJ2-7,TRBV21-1,CASSKVASGIHEQYF,.
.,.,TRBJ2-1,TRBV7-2,CASSEYGGRLYNEQFF,TGTGCCAGCAGCGAATACGGGGGGCGCCTTTACAATGAGCAGTTCTTC
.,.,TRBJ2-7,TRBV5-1,CASSLDRYEQYF,TGCGCCAGCAGCTTGGACAGGTACGAGCAGTACTTC
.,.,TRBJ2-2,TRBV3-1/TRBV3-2,CASSQGRVDGELFF,TGTGCCAGCAGCCAAGGGAGAGTAGACGGGGAGCTGTTTTTT
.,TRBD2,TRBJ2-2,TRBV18,CASSPRAAGGPITGELFF,TGTGCCAGCTCACCACGGGCCGCGGGAGGGCCTATCACCGGGGAGCTGTTTTTT
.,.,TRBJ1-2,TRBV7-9,CASSSGGYGYTF,TGTGCCAGCAGCTCGGGAGGCTATGGCTACACCTTC
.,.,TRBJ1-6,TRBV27,CASSFQADRSYNSPLHF,TGTGCCAGCAGTTTCCAAGCCGACAGGTCCTATAATTCACCCCTCCACTTT